The clone carrying this TCR beta chain was seen more than once but under ten times. The antigen remains undetermined. Different DNA sequences within this sample yield the same CDR3. Nashville, Tennessee was home to all donors, who were Caucasian adults. Both subsets, CD45RA+ naive and CD45RA-negative memory, were split from the CD4+ cells. This specimen belongs to a study of shared clonotypes between healthy human individuals. Repertoires were generated with immunoSEQ multiplex PCR, while TCRdb's copy carries only in-frame clones and drops some. The sample lists 950,000 to 1,100,000 clones, approximately 76% occurring once. Overall study findings and caveats: Although depth was large, rarefaction showed that sequencing of the sorted subsets was incomplete.

Germline lookup yields CDR1 KGHSH and CDR2 LQKENI. CDR3 length equals 12 residues. Trimming left V 3 bases short and J 3 bases short, with 2 bases between. This chain uses TRBV18 with TRBJ2-2; no clear D gene. Sequenced sample: memory CD4+ T cells sorted from blood. Subset indicated: CD45RA-negative fraction. The source of this sequence is a young man in good health. The CDR3 nucleotides read TGTGCCAGCTCACCCGACACCGGGGAGCTGTTTTTT. Amino acid sequence: CASSPDTGELFF.